This T cell receptor (beta chain) was sequenced in a study of PD-1 blockade in classical Hodgkin lymphoma. A remark on this clone: Its antigen is not identified.

Data came from immunoSEQ multiplex PCR; TCRdb stores just in-frame clones and leaves some out. There are 15,000 to 20,000 clones in the sample; approximately 84% occur only once, and 7.5% to 9.5% lies in the top ten. Whole-study findings and limits: Differences between repertoires have undefined causes, possibly disease activity or prior therapy. Reported baseline diversity: healthy donors highest, relapsed/refractory patients lowest.

Time point described: newly diagnosed, previously untreated cHL patient sample. As a comparison, the study used PBMCs from newly diagnosed, untreated classical Hodgkin lymphoma. The clonotype was recovered from a human donor with classical Hodgkin lymphoma. Sequencing was done on a sample of peripheral blood mononuclear cells (PBMCs).

The CDR3 DNA reads TGTGCCAGCAGCTTGGAGGGGAGTAGGGCTGAAGCTTTCTTT. Translating it yields CASSLEGSRAEAFF. This chain joins TRBV5-8 and TRBJ1-1, with a tentative D call TRBD1 (5 bases). This CDR3 comprises 14 residues. Germline lookup yields CDR1 SGHTS and CDR2 YDEGEE. V lost 0 bases and J 6 bases, leaving 12 bases between the germline ends.